Only one count was recorded for the clone carrying this TCR beta chain. Its antigen is unknown. This sample stems from a study of shared clonotypes between healthy human individuals. Findings and limits, study-wide: Shared clonotypes across all four donors exceeded non-shared ones in generation probability. Sharing across a few donors was seen in 4% to 5% of naive CD4 clonotypes.

Only Caucasian adults living in Nashville, Tennessee made up the donor group. Germline CDR1 and CDR2: MDHEN and SYDVKM. This CDR3 comprises 16 residues. V was clipped by 4 bases and J by 2 bases; unmatched bases: 8. As originally analysed: Quality scores were absent from the junction-only immunoSEQ sequences, so filtering differed. Assay used: immunoSEQ multiplex PCR; TCRdb lists only in-frame clones, some missing. Clone size and the V and J calls come from that table; the DNA yielded D and trimming. The repertoire holds about 2 million clones, with 95% as singletons. The chain carries TRBV28 and TRBJ2-3, with TRBD2 matching 8 bases. Source material: naive CD4+ T cells sorted from blood. Noted subset: CD45RA+ positively selected. The receptor comes from a man aged 18 to 30 in good health. The chain's CDR3 is CASSYGGGIPTDTQYF. The CDR3 DNA reads as TGTGCCAGCAGTTATGGCGGGGGGATCCCCACAGATACGCAGTATTTT.